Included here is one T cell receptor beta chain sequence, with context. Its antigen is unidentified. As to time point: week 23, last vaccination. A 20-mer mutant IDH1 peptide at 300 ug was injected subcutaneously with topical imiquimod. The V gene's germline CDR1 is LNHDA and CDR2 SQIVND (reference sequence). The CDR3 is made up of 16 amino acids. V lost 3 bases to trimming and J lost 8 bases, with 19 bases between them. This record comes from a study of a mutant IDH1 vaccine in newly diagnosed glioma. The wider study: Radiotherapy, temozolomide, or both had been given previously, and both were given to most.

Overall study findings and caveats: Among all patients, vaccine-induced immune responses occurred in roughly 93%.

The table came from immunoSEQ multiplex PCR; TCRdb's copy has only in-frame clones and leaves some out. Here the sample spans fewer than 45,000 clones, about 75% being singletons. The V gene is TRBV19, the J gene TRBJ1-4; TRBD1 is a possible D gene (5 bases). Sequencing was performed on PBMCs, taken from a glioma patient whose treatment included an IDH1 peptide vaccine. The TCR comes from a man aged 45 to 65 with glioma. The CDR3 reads CASSMGGWPGGEKLFF. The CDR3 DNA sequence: TGTGCCAGTAGTATGGGCGGATGGCCCGGGGGGGAAAAACTGTTTTTT.